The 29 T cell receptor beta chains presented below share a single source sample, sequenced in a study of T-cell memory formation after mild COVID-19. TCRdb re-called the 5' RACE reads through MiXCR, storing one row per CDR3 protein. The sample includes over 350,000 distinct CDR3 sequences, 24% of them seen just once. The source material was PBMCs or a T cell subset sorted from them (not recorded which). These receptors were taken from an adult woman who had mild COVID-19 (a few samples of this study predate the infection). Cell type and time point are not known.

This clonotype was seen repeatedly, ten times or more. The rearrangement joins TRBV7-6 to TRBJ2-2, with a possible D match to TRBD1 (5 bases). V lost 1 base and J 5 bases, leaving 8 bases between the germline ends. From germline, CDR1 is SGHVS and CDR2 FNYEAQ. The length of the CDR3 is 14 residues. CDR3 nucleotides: TGTGCCAGCAGCTTAGGAGCAGGGACCGGGGAGCTGTTTTTT. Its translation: CASSLGAGTGELFF.

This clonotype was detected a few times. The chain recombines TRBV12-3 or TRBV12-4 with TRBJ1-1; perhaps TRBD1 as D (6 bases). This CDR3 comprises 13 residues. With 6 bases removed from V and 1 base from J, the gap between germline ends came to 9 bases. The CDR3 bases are TGTGCCAGCAGACACAGGGAGAACACTGAAGCTTTCTTT. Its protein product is CASRHRENTEAFF.

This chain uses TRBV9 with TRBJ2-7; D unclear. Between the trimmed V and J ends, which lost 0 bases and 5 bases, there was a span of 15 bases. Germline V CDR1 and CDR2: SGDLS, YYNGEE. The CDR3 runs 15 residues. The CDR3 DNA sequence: TGTGCCAGCAGCGTAGCAGCGACCGGGTACCACGAGCAGTACTTC. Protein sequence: CASSVAATGYHEQYF.

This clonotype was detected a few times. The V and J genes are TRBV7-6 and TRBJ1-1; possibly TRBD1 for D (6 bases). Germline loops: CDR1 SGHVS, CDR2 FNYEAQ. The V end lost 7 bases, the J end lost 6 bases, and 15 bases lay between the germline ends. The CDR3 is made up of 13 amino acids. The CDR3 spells CASKAGESPEAFF. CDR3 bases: TGTGCCAGCAAGGCAGGGGAGAGTCCTGAAGCTTTCTTT.

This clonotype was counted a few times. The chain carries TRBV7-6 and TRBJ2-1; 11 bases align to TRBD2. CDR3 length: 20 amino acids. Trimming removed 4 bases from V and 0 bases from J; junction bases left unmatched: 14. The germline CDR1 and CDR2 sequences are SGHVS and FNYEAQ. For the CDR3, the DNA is TGTGCCAGCAGCTGGCCTACCGGGACTAGCGGTACAAGCTCCTACAATGAGCAGTTCTTC. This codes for CASSWPTGTSGTSSYNEQFF.

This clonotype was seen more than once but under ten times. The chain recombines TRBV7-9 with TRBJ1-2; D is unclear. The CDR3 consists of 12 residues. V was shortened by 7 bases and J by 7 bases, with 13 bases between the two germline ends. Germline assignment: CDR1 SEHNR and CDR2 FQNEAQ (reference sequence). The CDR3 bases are TGTGCCAGCAACTCGGGAAGGGCTGGCTACACCTTC. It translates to CASNSGRAGYTF.

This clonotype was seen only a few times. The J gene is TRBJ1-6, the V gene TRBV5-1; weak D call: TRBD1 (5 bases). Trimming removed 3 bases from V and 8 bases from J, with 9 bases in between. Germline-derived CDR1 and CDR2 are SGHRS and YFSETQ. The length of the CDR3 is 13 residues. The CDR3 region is CASSWGLDSPLHF. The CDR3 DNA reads TGCGCCAGCAGCTGGGGCCTAGATTCACCCCTCCACTTT. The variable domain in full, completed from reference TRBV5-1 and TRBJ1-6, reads KAGVTQTPRYLIKTRGQQVTLSCSPISGHRSVSWYQQTPGQGLQFLFEYFSETQRNKGNFPGRFSGRQFSNSRSEMNVSTLELGDSALYLCASSWGLDSPLHFGNGTRLTVT.

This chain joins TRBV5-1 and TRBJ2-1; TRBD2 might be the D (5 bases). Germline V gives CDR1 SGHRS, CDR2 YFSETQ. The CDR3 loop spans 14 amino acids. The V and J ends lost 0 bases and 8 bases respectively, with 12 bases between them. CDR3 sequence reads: CASSLARTRDEQFF. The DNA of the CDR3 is TGCGCCAGCAGCTTGGCCAGGACTCGCGATGAGCAGTTCTTC.

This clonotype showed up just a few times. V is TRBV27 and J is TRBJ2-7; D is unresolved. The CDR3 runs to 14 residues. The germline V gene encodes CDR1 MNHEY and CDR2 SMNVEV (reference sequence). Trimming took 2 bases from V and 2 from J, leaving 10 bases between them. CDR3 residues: CASSLTFTAYEQYF. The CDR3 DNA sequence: TGTGCCAGCAGTTTAACCTTCACAGCCTACGAGCAGTACTTC.

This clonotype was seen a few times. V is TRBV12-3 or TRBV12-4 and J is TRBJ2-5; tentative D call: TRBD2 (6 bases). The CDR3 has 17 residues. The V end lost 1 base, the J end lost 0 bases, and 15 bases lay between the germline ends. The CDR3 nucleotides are TGTGCCAGCAGTTTAGTAAAGAGCGGGTGGTACCAAGAGACCCAGTACTTC. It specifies CASSLVKSGWYQETQYF.

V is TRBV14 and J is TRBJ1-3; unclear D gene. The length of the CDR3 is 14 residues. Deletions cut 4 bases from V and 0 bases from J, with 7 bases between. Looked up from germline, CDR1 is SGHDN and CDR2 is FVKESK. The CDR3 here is CASSLQLSGNTIYF. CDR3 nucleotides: TGTGCCAGCAGCCTTCAACTCTCTGGAAACACCATATATTTT. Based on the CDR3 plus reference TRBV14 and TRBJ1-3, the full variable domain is EAGVTQFPSHSVIEKGQTVTLRCDPISGHDNLYWYRRVMGKEIKFLLHFVKESKQDESGMPNNRFLAERTGGTYSTLKVQPAELEDSGVYFCASSLQLSGNTIYFGEGSWLTVV.

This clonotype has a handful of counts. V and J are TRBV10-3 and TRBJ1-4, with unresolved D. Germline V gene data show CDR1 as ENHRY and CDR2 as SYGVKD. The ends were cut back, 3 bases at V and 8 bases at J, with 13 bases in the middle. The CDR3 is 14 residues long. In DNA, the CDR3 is TGTGCCATCAGTGAAGGCTCGCCCGGAGAAAAACTGTTTTTT. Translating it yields CAISEGSPGEKLFF.

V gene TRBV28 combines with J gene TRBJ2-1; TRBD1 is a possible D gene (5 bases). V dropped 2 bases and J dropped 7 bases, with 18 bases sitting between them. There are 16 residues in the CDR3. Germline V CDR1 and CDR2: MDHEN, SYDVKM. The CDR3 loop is CASSLELGPPGNEQFF. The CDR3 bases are TGTGCCAGCAGTTTAGAGCTGGGGCCGCCTGGGAATGAGCAGTTCTTC.

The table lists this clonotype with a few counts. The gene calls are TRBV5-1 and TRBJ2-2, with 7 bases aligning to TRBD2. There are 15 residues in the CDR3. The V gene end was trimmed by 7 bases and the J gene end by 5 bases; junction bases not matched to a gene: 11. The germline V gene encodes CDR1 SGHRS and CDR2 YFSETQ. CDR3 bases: TGCGCCAGCGGTACCTCAGCGGGATCAACCGGGGAGCTGTTTTTT. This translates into CASGTSAGSTGELFF.

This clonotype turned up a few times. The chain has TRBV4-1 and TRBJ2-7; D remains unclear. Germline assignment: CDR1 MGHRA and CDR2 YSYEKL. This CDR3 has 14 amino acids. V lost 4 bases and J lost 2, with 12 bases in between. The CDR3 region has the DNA TGCGCCAGCAGCCCTTCTCCAGGCCCCTACGAGCAGTACTTC. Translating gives CASSPSPGPYEQYF.

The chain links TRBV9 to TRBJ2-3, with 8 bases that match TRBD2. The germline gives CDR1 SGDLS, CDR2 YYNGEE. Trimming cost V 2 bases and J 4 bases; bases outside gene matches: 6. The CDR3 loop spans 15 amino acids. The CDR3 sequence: CASSVEAGVADTQYF. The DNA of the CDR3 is TGTGCCAGCAGCGTCGAAGCGGGAGTTGCAGATACGCAGTATTTT.

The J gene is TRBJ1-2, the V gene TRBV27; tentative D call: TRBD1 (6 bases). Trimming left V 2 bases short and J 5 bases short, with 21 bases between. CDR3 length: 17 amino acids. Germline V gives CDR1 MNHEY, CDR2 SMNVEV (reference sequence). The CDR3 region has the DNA TGTGCCAGCAGTTTAAGGGGGGGGGCAGGGATTTTTTATGGCTACACCTTC. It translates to CASSLRGGAGIFYGYTF.

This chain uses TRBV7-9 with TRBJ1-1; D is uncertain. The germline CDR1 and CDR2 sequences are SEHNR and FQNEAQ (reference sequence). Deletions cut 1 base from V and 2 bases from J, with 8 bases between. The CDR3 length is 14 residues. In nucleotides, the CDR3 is TGTGCCAGCAGCTTAGAAAAGTTTAACACTGAAGCTTTCTTT. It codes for CASSLEKFNTEAFF.

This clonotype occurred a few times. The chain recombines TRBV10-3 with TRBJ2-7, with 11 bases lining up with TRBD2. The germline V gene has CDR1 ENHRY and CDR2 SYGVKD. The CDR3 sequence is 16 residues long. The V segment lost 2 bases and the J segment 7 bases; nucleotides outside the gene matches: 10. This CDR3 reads CAISEGGLAGGVEQYF. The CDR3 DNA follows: TGTGCCATCAGTGAGGGAGGTCTAGCGGGGGGCGTAGAGCAGTACTTC.

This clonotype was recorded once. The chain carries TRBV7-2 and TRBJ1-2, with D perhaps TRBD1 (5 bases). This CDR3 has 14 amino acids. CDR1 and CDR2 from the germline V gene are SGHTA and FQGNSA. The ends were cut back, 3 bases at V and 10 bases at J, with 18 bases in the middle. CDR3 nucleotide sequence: TGTGCCAGCAGCTTTGCATCAGGGACTCATGTCTACACCTTC. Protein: CASSFASGTHVYTF.

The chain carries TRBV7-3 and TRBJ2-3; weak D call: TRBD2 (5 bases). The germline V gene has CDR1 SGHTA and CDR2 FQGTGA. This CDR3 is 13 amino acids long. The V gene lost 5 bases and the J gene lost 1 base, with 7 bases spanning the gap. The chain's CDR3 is CASSNGGTDTQYF. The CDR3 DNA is TGTGCCAGCAGCAACGGGGGCACAGATACGCAGTATTTT. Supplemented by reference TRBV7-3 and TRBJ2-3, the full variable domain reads GAGVSQTPSNKVTEKGKYVELRCDPISGHTALYWYRQSLGQGPEFLIYFQGTGAADDSGLPNDRFFAVRPEGSVSTLKIQRTERGDSAVYLCASSNGGTDTQYFGPGTRLTVL.

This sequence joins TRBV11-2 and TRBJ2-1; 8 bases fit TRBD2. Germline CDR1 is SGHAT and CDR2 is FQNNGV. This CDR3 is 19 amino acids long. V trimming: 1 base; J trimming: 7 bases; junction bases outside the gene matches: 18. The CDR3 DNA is TGTGCCAGCAGCTTAGGTTTCCGTGGCGGGGGGCCCAGTCGGAATGAGCAGTTCTTC. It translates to CASSLGFRGGGPSRNEQFF.

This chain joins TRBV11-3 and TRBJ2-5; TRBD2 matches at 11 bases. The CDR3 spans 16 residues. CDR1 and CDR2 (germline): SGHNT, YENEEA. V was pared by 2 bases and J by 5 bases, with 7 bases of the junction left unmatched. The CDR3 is CASSLNRLAGPETQYF. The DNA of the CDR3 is TGTGCCAGCAGCTTAAACCGACTAGCGGGACCTGAGACCCAGTACTTC.

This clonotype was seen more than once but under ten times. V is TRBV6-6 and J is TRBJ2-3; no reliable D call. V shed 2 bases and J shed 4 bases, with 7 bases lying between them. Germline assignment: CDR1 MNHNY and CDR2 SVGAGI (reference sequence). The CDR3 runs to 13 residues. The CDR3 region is CASSYRKPDTQYF. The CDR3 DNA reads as TGTGCCAGCAGTTACCGAAAGCCAGATACGCAGTATTTT.

In nucleotides, the CDR3 is TGTGCCAGCAGTGACCCCGGGACAGGGACCTACGAGCAGTACTTC. It codes for CASSDPGTGTYEQYF. The J gene is TRBJ2-7, the V gene TRBV12-3 or TRBV12-4, with 9 bases identical to TRBD1. The CDR3 covers 15 residues. V lost 5 bases, J lost 2 bases, and 7 bases stayed unmatched.

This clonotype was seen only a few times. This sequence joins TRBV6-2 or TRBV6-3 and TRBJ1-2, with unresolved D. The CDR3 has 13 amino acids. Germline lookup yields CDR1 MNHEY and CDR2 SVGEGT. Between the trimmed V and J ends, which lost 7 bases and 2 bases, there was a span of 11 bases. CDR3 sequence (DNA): TGTGCCAGCACCCAGCCGCTAAACTATGGCTACACCTTC. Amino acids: CASTQPLNYGYTF.

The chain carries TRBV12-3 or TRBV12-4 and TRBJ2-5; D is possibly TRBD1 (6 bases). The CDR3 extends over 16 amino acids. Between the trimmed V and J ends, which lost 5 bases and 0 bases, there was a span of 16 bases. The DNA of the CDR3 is TGTGCCAGCAGTCAGGGCGCAGGACAGTACCAAGAGACCCAGTACTTC. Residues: CASSQGAGQYQETQYF.

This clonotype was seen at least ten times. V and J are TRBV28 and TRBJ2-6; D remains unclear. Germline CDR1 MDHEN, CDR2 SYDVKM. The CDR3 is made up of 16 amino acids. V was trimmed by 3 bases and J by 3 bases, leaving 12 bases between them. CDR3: CASSFLDFHGANVLTF. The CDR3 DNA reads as TGTGCCAGCAGTTTCCTCGACTTTCATGGGGCCAACGTCCTGACTTTC.

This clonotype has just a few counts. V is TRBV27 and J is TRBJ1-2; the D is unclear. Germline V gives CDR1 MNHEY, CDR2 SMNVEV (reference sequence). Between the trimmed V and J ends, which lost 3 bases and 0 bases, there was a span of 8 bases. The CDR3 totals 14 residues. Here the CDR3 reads CASSFDPPNYGYTF. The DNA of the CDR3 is TGTGCCAGCAGTTTTGATCCACCTAACTATGGCTACACCTTC.